The clone carrying this T cell receptor (beta chain) showed up just a few times. The antigen is undetermined. These data are taken from a study of cytomegalovirus exposure and HLA in healthy donors. For the study at large: Among over 350 genotyped donors, approximately 80% fell in the Caucasian-associated ancestry cluster.

The PCR contained 60 Vbeta and 13 Jbeta primers. This table comes from immunoSEQ multiplex PCR, and its TCRdb copy is limited to in-frame clones, with some not included. The sample contains 200,000 to 250,000 clones, around 89% of which appear only once. The CDR3 has 14 residues. Germline CDR1 reads MNHEY; CDR2 reads SVGAGI. The V end lost 5 bases, the J end lost 3 bases, and 14 bases lay between the germline ends. Study-wide results and caveats: Donor immune exposure was known only as CMV serostatus. Earlier analysis yielded a pattern in which most TCR beta V segments were productive about 90% or about 30% of the time.

The sequence was obtained from a woman under 30 in good health and CMV-seronegative. The gene calls are TRBV6-5 and TRBJ2-7, with D perhaps TRBD1 (6 bases). Sequencing used PBMCs. DNA for the CDR3: TGTGCCAGCAGTCGACAGGCTAGTATCTACGAGCAGTACTTC. Amino acids: CASSRQASIYEQYF.